The 20 T cell receptor beta chains listed next were all sequenced from one sample in a study of OX40 agonist ivuxolimab in advanced cancers. Using immunoSEQ multiplex PCR, the repertoire was profiled, and TCRdb retains in-frame clones only, with some absent. The sample carries some 100,000 clones, approximately 86% recorded once. The sample in question was CD4+ or CD8+ T cells sorted from blood, obtained in a trial of the OX40 agonist ivuxolimab. These receptors originate from an adult with an advanced solid tumor such as melanoma, head and neck, liver or kidney cancer.

The count of this clone is one. V and J are TRBV28 and TRBJ1-2; D not resolved. V lost 7 bases and J 3 bases, leaving 15 bases between the germline ends. Germline V gives CDR1 MDHEN, CDR2 SYDVKM. The CDR3 contains 14 residues. In nucleotides, the CDR3 is TGTGCCAGCACCCTGACCCTCTCATACTATGGCTACACCTTC. It encodes CASTLTLSYYGYTF.

The rearrangement joins TRBV10-3 to TRBJ1-1; no definite D call. CDR3 length: 12 residues. V lost 8 bases to trimming and J lost 1 base, with 8 bases between them. Germline-derived CDR1 and CDR2 are ENHRY and SYGVKD. CDR3 loop: CAISPENTEAFF. The CDR3, as DNA: TGTGCCATCTCCCCGGAGAACACTGAAGCTTTCTTT.

The rearrangement links TRBV19 to TRBJ2-1; the D gene could be TRBD1 or TRBD2 (6 bases each). The CDR3 extends over 14 amino acids. Germline V gene sequence: CDR1 LNHDA, CDR2 SQIVND (reference sequence). V was shortened by 6 bases and J by 6 bases, with 15 bases between the two germline ends. CDR3 in DNA: TGTGCCAGTAGGGGCGCAGGGGAGGTCAATGAGCAGTTCTTC. It codes for CASRGAGEVNEQFF.

As DNA, the CDR3 is TGCGCCAGCAGCTCGGACAGGTCTTCGGGCTACACCTTC. Translation: CASSSDRSSGYTF. The J gene is TRBJ1-2, the V gene TRBV5-1; 7 bases align to TRBD1. CDR1 and CDR2 (germline): SGHRS, YFSETQ. The trim removed 3 bases at V and 8 bases at J, leaving 7 bases unmatched. This CDR3 is built from 13 residues.

The chain has TRBV7-9 and TRBJ1-2; D is unresolved. CDR1 is SEHNR and CDR2 is FQNEAQ in the germline V gene (reference sequence). The V gene lost 5 bases and the J gene lost 0 bases, with 10 bases spanning the gap. The CDR3 is 14 residues long. CDR3 coding DNA: TGTGCCAGCAGCCCGACACCACCTAACTATGGCTACACCTTC. It codes for CASSPTPPNYGYTF.

This clone was picked up one time. The chain is built from TRBV18 and TRBJ2-7; D unresolved. The CDR3 has 13 residues. Germline CDR1 and CDR2: KGHSH and LQKENI. V gave up 4 bases and J gave up 1 base, with 8 bases separating them. The CDR3 loop is CASSLDRSYEQYV. The CDR3 nucleotides read TGTGCCAGCTCACTGGACCGGTCCTACGAGCAGTACGTC.

This chain uses TRBV19 with TRBJ2-7; TRBD1 is a possible D gene (8 bases). The germline V and J ends were trimmed by 10 bases and 0 bases, with 16 bases remaining between them. The CDR3 length is 14 residues. Germline V gene data show CDR1 as LNHDA and CDR2 as SQIVND (reference sequence). CDR3: CATRDRTSSYEQYF. CDR3 DNA: TGTGCCACGCGGGACAGGACTAGCTCCTACGAGCAGTACTTC.

This clone was detected only once. The J gene is TRBJ1-2, the V gene TRBV5-1; D not resolved. The CDR3 spans 15 residues. From germline, CDR1 is SGHRS and CDR2 YFSETQ. V was pared by 4 bases and J by 4 bases, with 17 bases between. The chain's CDR3 is CASSPDYYDTYGYTF. The CDR3 nucleotides read TGCGCCAGCAGCCCCGACTATTACGACACCTATGGCTACACCTTC.

This clone was counted once. The chain uses TRBV30 and TRBJ1-1; D possibly corresponds to TRBD1 (5 bases). This CDR3 spans 13 amino acids. Germline loops: CDR1 GTSNPN, CDR2 SVGIG (reference sequence). Trimming took 2 bases from V and 3 from J, leaving 10 bases between them. Here the CDR3 reads CAWSPRGDTEAFF. CDR3 DNA: TGTGCCTGGAGTCCGCGGGGCGACACTGAAGCTTTCTTT.

This clone is a singleton in its sample. The gene calls are TRBV6-1 and TRBJ2-1, with D maybe TRBD1 (5 bases). The CDR3 covers 14 residues. The V gene lost 4 bases and the J gene lost 5 bases, with 12 bases spanning the gap. CDR1 is MNHNS and CDR2 is SASEGT in the germline V gene. CDR3 loop: CASSAQGSDNEQFF. CDR3 nucleotide sequence: TGTGCCAGCAGTGCCCAGGGCTCGGACAATGAGCAGTTCTTC.

CDR3 sequence (DNA): TGTGCCAGCAGCTTGAGGAATGAGCAGTTCTTC. It translates to CASSLRNEQFF. V gene TRBV5-6 combines with J gene TRBJ2-1; no clear D. CDR1 is SGHDT and CDR2 is YYEEEE in the germline V gene. V shed 1 base and J shed 7 bases, with 3 bases lying between them. The CDR3 extends over 11 amino acids.

J is TRBJ2-5 and V is TRBV5-8; 7 bases map to TRBD1. The germline gives CDR1 SGHTS, CDR2 YDEGEE. Germline trimming cut 0 bases from V and 2 bases from J; bases unmatched to any gene: 4. This CDR3 comprises 15 residues. The CDR3 spells CASSLGPGGQETQYF. For the CDR3, the DNA is TGTGCCAGCAGCTTGGGGCCAGGGGGTCAAGAGACCCAGTACTTC. Based on the CDR3 plus reference TRBV5-8 and TRBJ2-5, the full variable domain is EAGVTQSPTHLIKTRGQQATLRCSPISGHTSVYWYQQALGLGLQFLLWYDEGEERNRGNFPPRFSGRQFPNYSSELNVNALELEDSALYLCASSLGPGGQETQYFGPGTRLLVL.

This rearrangement joins TRBV4-3 to TRBJ2-3; D perhaps matches TRBD1 (5 bases). The CDR3 consists of 15 residues. Trimming took off 4 bases at V and 8 bases at J, with 19 bases between the two ends. In germline, CDR1 is LGHNA, CDR2 YSLEER. The CDR3 here is CASSPSWVLQGTQYF. DNA for the CDR3: TGCGCCAGCAGCCCCTCCTGGGTCCTTCAGGGTACGCAGTATTTT.

The chain employs TRBV2 and TRBJ1-2; D unclear. Germline CDR1 reads SNHLY; CDR2 reads FYNNEI. Trimming took 6 bases from V and 7 from J, leaving 15 bases between them. This CDR3 contains 13 residues. The CDR3 DNA reads TGTGCCAGCAGGGTGACATCGGCTGGTGGCTACACCTTC. Translated, it gives CASRVTSAGGYTF.

The J gene is TRBJ1-2, the V gene TRBV10-3; 9 bases fit TRBD1. Germline V gives CDR1 ENHRY, CDR2 SYGVKD. The CDR3 is 13 residues long. CDR3 bases: TGTGCTGCCATCGGGACAGGGCGGTATGGCTACACCTTC. It codes for CAAIGTGRYGYTF.

The chain uses TRBV7-8 and TRBJ2-1; TRBD1 or TRBD2 may be the D gene (5 bases each). The V gene lost 5 bases and the J gene lost 10 bases, with 18 bases spanning the gap. CDR1 and CDR2 (germline): SGHVS, FQNEAQ. The CDR3 is made up of 14 amino acids. CDR3 region: CASSRSGTSGEQFF. The CDR3 bases are TGTGCCAGCAGCCGATCCGGGACCTCAGGGGAGCAGTTCTTC.

The genes are TRBV10-1 and TRBJ2-3; 11 nucleotides align to TRBD2. This CDR3 comprises 14 residues. Germline V lookup: CDR1 WNHNN, CDR2 SYGVQD (reference sequence). J was trimmed by 6 bases and V by 6 bases; bases with no gene match: 5. CDR3 sequence: CASSRLAGMDTQYF. In DNA, the CDR3 is TGCGCCAGCAGCCGACTAGCGGGAATGGATACGCAGTATTTT.

This sequence joins TRBV19 and TRBJ1-1, with a possible D match to TRBD1 (6 bases). V was clipped by 3 bases and J by 0 bases, with 11 bases between them. The CDR3 consists of 15 residues. Per the germline V gene, CDR1 is LNHDA and CDR2 is SQIVND (reference sequence). Here the CDR3 DNA reads TGTGCCAGTAGTATGAAAGGGGGGGTGAACACTGAAGCTTTCTTT. Amino acids: CASSMKGGVNTEAFF. The whole variable domain, filled in from reference TRBV19 and TRBJ1-1, reads DGGITQSPKYLFRKEGQNVTLSCEQNLNHDAMYWYRQDPGQGLRLIYYSQIVNDFQKGDIAEGYSVSREKKESFPLTVTSAQKNPTAFYLCASSMKGGVNTEAFFGQGTRLTVV.

The chain couples TRBV6-1 to TRBJ2-5, with a tentative D call TRBD1 (6 bases). Between the trimmed V and J ends, which lost 2 bases and 0 bases, there was a span of 10 bases. This CDR3 is built from 15 residues. In germline, CDR1 is MNHNS, CDR2 SASEGT. CDR3 amino acids: CASSETGSYQETQYF. The CDR3 nucleotides are TGTGCCAGCAGTGAAACAGGGTCGTACCAAGAGACCCAGTACTTC.

The chain couples TRBV7-9 to TRBJ1-2, with D hard to call. Trimming stripped 5 bases from V and 1 base from J, with 11 bases between. The CDR3 length is 14 residues. Germline CDR1 is SEHNR and CDR2 is FQNEAQ (reference sequence). The CDR3 region is CASSPLGINYGYTF. The DNA of the CDR3 is TGTGCCAGCAGCCCCCTAGGGATTAACTATGGCTACACCTTC.